The entry below gives a single T cell receptor (beta chain) sequence along with its context. Its antigen is unidentified. Every participating donor contributed around 9.5 milliliters of peripheral blood through a draw. Together with a sample-barcoded 5' primer, a J-beta primer mix was included in a second PCR lasting about 7 to 11 cycles. Sequencing yielded, for each sample, at least 2.5 million paired-end reads carrying CDR3. TCRdb re-derived calls from the 5' RACE reads in MiXCR, one entry per CDR3 protein. The sample holds around 1,900,000 distinct CDR3 sequences; 35% to 50% are singletons and the top ten take roughly 24%. The ends were cut back, 4 bases at V and 16 bases at J, with 20 bases in the middle. The length of the CDR3 is 14 residues. Germline CDR1 and CDR2: LGHDT and YNNKEL (reference sequence). The sample belongs to a study of blood T cells in healthy people across ages. General study results and limits: The CMV status of each donor remained undetermined, and this could have confounded shifts in expanded clonotypes. There was a strong correlation between TCR beta diversity and naive T cell percentage.

The specimen was blood. The V call is TRBV3-1, the J call TRBJ1-6; the D gene is possibly TRBD1 (5 bases). The TCR was taken from a human donor in good health. The chain's CDR3 is CASSPRREDGALHF. In nucleotides, the CDR3 is TGTGCCAGCAGCCCCAGGAGGGAGGACGGGGCTCTCCACTTT.